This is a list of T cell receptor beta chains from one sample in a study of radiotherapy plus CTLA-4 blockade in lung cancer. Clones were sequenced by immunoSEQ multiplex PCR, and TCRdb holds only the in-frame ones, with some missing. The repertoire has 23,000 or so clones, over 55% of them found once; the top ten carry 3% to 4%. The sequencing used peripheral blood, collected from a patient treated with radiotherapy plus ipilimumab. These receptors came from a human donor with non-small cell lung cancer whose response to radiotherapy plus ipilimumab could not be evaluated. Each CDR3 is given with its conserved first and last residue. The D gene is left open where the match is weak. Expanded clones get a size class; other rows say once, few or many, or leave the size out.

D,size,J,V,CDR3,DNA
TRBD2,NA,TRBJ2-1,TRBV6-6,CASTQREYNEQFF,TGTGCCAGTACTCAGCGGGAGTACAATGAGCAGTTCTTC
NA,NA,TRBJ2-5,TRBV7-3,CASSLTGGTGGRTQYF,TGTGCCAGCAGCTTAACGGGGGGGACAGGAGGTCGGACCCAGTACTTC
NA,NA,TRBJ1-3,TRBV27,CAANRRASGNTIYF,TGTGCCGCAAACAGGAGGGCATCTGGAAACACCATATATTTT
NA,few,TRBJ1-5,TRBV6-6,CASRNGQLYQPQHF,TGTGCCAGCAGAAATGGACAGTTATATCAGCCCCAGCATTTT
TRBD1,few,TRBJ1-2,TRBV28,CASSGQEGGYTF,TGTGCCAGCAGCGGACAGGAGGGTGGCTACACCTTC
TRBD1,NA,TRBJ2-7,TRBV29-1,CSVSGQASSYEQYF,TGCAGCGTTTCGGGACAGGCGAGCTCCTACGAGCAGTACTTC
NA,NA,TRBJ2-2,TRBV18,CASSPGRQGLNTGELFF,TGTGCCAGCTCACCAGGTCGGCAGGGCCTGAACACCGGGGAGCTGTTTTTT
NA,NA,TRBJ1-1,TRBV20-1,CSARSKTEAFF,TGCAGTGCTAGAAGCAAGACTGAAGCTTTCTTT
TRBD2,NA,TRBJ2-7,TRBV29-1,CSAIEREALGEQYF,TGCAGCGCCATCGAGCGGGAGGCCCTTGGCGAGCAGTACTTC
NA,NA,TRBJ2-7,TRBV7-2,CASSRREGEQYF,TGTGCCAGCAGCCGCCGCGAGGGAGAGCAGTACTTC
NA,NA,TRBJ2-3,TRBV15,CATSRERFTDTQYF,TGTGCCACCAGCAGAGAGCGGTTCACAGATACGCAGTATTTT
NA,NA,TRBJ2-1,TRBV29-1,CSVGSPGDNEQFF,TGCAGCGTGGGAAGCCCAGGGGACAATGAGCAGTTCTTC
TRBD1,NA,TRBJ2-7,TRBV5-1,CASSLGDRGVYEQYF,TGCGCCAGCAGCCTAGGGGACAGGGGTGTCTACGAGCAGTACTTC
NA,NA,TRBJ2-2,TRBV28,CASSLATGGLFF,TGTGCCAGCAGTTTGGCCACCGGGGGGCTGTTTTTT
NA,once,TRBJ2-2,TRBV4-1,CASSQDTGWAGELFF,TGCGCCAGCAGCCAAGATACGGGGTGGGCCGGGGAGCTGTTTTTT
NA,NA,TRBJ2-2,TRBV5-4,CASSLDPQANTGELFF,TGTGCCAGCAGCTTGGACCCTCAGGCGAACACCGGGGAGCTGTTTTTT
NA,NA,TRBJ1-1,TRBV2,CATGLEYTEAFF,TGTGCCACGGGGTTGGAATACACTGAAGCTTTCTTT
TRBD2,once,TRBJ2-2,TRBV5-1,CASSLQGLAGNTGELFF,TGCGCCAGCAGCCTCCAAGGACTAGCGGGGAACACCGGGGAGCTGTTTTTT
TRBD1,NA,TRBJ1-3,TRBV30,CAWRTGSRVGNTIYF,TGTGCCTGGAGGACAGGGTCAAGAGTAGGAAACACCATATATTTT
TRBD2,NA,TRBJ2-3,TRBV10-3,CAISGLAGPTDTQYF,TGTGCCATCAGTGGTCTAGCGGGACCCACAGATACGCAGTATTTT
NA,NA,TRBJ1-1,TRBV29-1,CSVEARSGFDTEAFF,TGCAGCGTTGAAGCGAGATCGGGGTTCGACACTGAAGCTTTCTTT
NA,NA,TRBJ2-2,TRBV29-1,CSVVRLSNTGELFF,TGCAGCGTTGTTCGTCTCTCGAACACCGGGGAGCTGTTTTTT
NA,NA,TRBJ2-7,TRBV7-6,CASSSEWGQTYEQYF,TGTGCCAGCAGCTCCGAATGGGGACAAACCTACGAGCAGTACTTC
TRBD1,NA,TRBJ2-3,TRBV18,CASSPDRDRTDTQYF,TGTGCCAGCTCACCGGACAGGGACCGCACAGATACGCAGTATTTT
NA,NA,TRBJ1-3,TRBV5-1,CASSLARETGNTIYF,TGCGCCAGCAGCTTGGCCCGGGAGACTGGAAACACCATATATTTT
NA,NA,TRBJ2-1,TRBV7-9,CASSLKYYEQFF,TGTGCCAGCAGCTTAAAGTACTACGAGCAGTTCTTC
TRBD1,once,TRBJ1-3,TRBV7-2,CASSLATERTGFGDTIYF,TGTGCCAGCAGCTTAGCCACAGAAAGGACAGGTTTCGGGGACACCATATATTTT
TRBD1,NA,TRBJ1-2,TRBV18,CASSPGQGDYGYTF,TGTGCCAGCTCACCTGGACAGGGAGACTATGGCTACACCTTC
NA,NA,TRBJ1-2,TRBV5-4,CASSLWQGYGYTF,TGTGCCAGCAGCTTGTGGCAGGGCTATGGCTACACCTTC
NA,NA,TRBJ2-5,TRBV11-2,CASSLPSQETQYF,TGTGCCAGCAGCTTACCGAGCCAAGAGACCCAGTACTTC
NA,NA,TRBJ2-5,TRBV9,CASSVSGPGAQETQYF,TGTGCCAGCAGCGTTAGCGGACCTGGGGCACAAGAGACCCAGTACTTC
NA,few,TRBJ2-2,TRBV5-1,CASSPSGWLSTGELFF,TGCGCCAGCAGCCCCTCAGGATGGCTGAGCACCGGGGAGCTGTTTTTT
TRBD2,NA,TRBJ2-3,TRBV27,CASRLAGAGTDTQYF,TGTGCCAGCAGGCTGGCGGGAGCGGGGACAGATACGCAGTATTTT
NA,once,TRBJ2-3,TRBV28,CASRRAVDTQYF,TGTGCCAGCAGGAGGGCAGTAGATACGCAGTATTTT
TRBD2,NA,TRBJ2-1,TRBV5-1,CASSWTGLAFSSSYNEQFF,TGCGCCAGCAGCTGGACGGGACTAGCGTTCAGTAGCTCCTACAATGAGCAGTTCTTC
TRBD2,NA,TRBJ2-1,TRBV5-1,CASSRTSGTYNEQFF,TGCGCCAGCAGCCGGACTAGCGGGACCTACAATGAGCAGTTCTTC
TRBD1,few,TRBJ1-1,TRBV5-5,CASSSGTVFAEAFF,TGTGCCAGCAGCTCGGGGACAGTATTCGCTGAAGCTTTCTTT
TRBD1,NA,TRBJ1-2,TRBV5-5,CASSLVDRGLDFYGYTF,TGTGCCAGCAGCTTGGTAGACAGGGGGCTCGACTTCTATGGCTACACCTTC
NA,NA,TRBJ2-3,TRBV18,CASSRDTSTDTQYF,TGTGCCAGCTCACGGGACACGTCCACAGATACGCAGTATTTT